These 11 T cell receptor beta chains originate from one sample sequenced in a study of blood T cell repertoires in COVID-19. Assay: immunoSEQ multiplex PCR; the TCRdb copy retains only in-frame clones and omits some. The profile covers around 280,000 clones, with around 92% appearing a single time and around 10% taken by the ten largest. The material sequenced was peripheral blood. These receptors originate from a woman in her 30s with COVID-19, enrolled during active disease.

This chain joins TRBV7-9 and TRBJ2-7, with a weak D call TRBD1 (7 bases). The CDR3 contains 16 residues. CDR1 and CDR2 (germline): SEHNR, FQNEAQ (reference sequence). V lost 5 bases to trimming and J lost 2 bases, with 19 bases between them. The CDR3 region is CASSPRGTRGAYEQYF. As DNA, the CDR3 is TGTGCCAGCAGCCCCCGAGGGACCAGGGGGGCCTACGAGCAGTACTTC.

The chain joins TRBV2 to TRBJ2-1, with TRBD1 as a possible D gene (6 bases). Deletions cut 4 bases from V and 6 bases from J, with 16 bases between. Germline V lookup: CDR1 SNHLY, CDR2 FYNNEI. CDR3 size: 15 residues. The CDR3 nucleotides read TGTGCCAGCAGTGGAGCGTCAGGGGTTCTCAATGAGCAGTTCTTC. It codes for CASSGASGVLNEQFF. Based on the CDR3 plus reference TRBV2 and TRBJ2-1, the full variable domain is EPEVTQTPSHQVTQMGQEVILRCVPISNHLYFYWYRQILGQKVEFLVSFYNNEISEKSEIFDDQFSVERPDGSNFTLKIRSTKLEDSAMYFCASSGASGVLNEQFFGPGTRLTVL.

This clone occurred once. V and J are TRBV19 and TRBJ1-5; D possibly corresponds to TRBD1 (5 bases). Germline CDR1 is LNHDA and CDR2 is SQIVND (reference sequence). The V and J ends lost 9 bases and 3 bases respectively, with 15 bases between them. The CDR3 consists of 14 residues. The CDR3 DNA follows: TGTGCCAGCGATCACACAGGCTCCAATCAGCCCCAGCATTTT. Protein: CASDHTGSNQPQHF.

V is TRBV19 and J is TRBJ1-5; the match to TRBD1 covers 8 bases. From germline, CDR1 is LNHDA and CDR2 SQIVND (reference sequence). J gave up 2 bases and V 8 bases, and 5 bases lay outside the gene matches. This CDR3 contains 14 residues. The CDR3, as DNA: TGTGCCAGTTCGCTGACAGGGGGCAATCAGCCCCAGCATTTT. This sequence encodes CASSLTGGNQPQHF.

The rearrangement links TRBV7-9 to TRBJ2-3; 12 bases line up with TRBD2. The CDR3 spans 15 residues. Trimming removed 4 bases from V and 6 bases from J; junction bases left unmatched: 5. Germline-derived CDR1 and CDR2 are SEHNR and FQNEAQ (reference sequence). CDR3 loop: CASSSTSGGADTQYF. CDR3 nucleotide sequence: TGTGCCAGCAGCTCGACTAGCGGGGGAGCTGATACGCAGTATTTT.

This chain joins TRBV7-9 and TRBJ1-4; possible D gene TRBD1, 6 bases. The germline gives CDR1 SEHNR, CDR2 FQNEAQ (reference sequence). V dropped 5 bases and J dropped 6 bases, with 16 bases sitting between them. The CDR3 length is 15 residues. Written as DNA, the CDR3 is TGTGCCAGCAGCCCTTGGGGGGGGCAGGATGAAAAACTGTTTTTT. Translation: CASSPWGGQDEKLFF.

The chain carries TRBV18 and TRBJ2-2, with TRBD2 identical over 7 bases. Per the germline V gene, CDR1 is KGHSH and CDR2 is LQKENI. This CDR3 has 15 amino acids. J gave up 4 bases and V 4 bases, and 6 bases lay outside the gene matches. Here the CDR3 reads CASSQAGIITGELFF. CDR3 in DNA: TGTGCCAGCTCACAAGCGGGGATAATCACCGGGGAGCTGTTTTTT.

The rearrangement uses TRBV5-4 and TRBJ2-3; the match to TRBD2 covers 9 bases. The CDR3 is 15 amino acids. Germline CDR1 reads SGHNT; CDR2 reads YYREEE (reference sequence). Unmatched junction bases numbered 4, after V lost 4 bases and J lost 1 base. The DNA of the CDR3 is TGTGCCAGCAGCCCCGGGACTAGCCGCACAGATACGCAGTATTTT. Residues: CASSPGTSRTDTQYF.

The rearrangement uses TRBV11-3 and TRBJ2-2, with no clear D. Germline CDR1 is SGHNT and CDR2 is YENEEA. This CDR3 has 12 amino acids. Trimming stripped 5 bases from V and 6 bases from J, with 7 bases between. The CDR3: CASSPRSGELFF. CDR3 bases: TGTGCCAGCAGCCCCCGTTCCGGGGAGCTGTTTTTT. The full variable domain, its missing parts supplied by reference TRBV11-3 and TRBJ2-2, is EAGVVQSPRYKIIEKKQPVAFWCNPISGHNTLYWYLQNLGQGPELLIRYENEEAVDDSQLPKDRFSAERLKGVDSTLKIQPAELGDSAVYLCASSPRSGELFFGEGSRLTVL.

The chain links TRBV7-9 to TRBJ1-6; D unclear. V was shortened by 4 bases and J by 8 bases, with 18 bases between the two germline ends. The CDR3 is made up of 16 amino acids. The V gene's germline CDR1 is SEHNR and CDR2 FQNEAQ (reference sequence). DNA for the CDR3: TGTGCCAGCAGCTCAACGACTGTTATTAGTGATTCACCCCTCCACTTT. It encodes CASSSTTVISDSPLHF.

The chain carries TRBV29-1 and TRBJ1-4, with unresolved D. Trimming shortened V by 5 bases and J by 10 bases, and 11 bases separated the two germline ends. The V gene's germline CDR1 is SQVTM and CDR2 ANQGSEA. This CDR3 spans 11 amino acids. The CDR3 sequence: CSVRHGLKLFF. The CDR3 DNA reads TGCAGCGTTCGTCACGGGTTAAAACTGTTTTTT. Drawing the rest from reference TRBV29-1 and TRBJ1-4, the complete variable domain is SAVISQKPSRDICQRGTSLTIQCQVDSQVTMMFWYRQQPGQSLTLIATANQGSEATYESGFVIDKFPISRPNLTFSTLTVSNMSPEDSSIYLCSVRHGLKLFFGSGTQLSVL.